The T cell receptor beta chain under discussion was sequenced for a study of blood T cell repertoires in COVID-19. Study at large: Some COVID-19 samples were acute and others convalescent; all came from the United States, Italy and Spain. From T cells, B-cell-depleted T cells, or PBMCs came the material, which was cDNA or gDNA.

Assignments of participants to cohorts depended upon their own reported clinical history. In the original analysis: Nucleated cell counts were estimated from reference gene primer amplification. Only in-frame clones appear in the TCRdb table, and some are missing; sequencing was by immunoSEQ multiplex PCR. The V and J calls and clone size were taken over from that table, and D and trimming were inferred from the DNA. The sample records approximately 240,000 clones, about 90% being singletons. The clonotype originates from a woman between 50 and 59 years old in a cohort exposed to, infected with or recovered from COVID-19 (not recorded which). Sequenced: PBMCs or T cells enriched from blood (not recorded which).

Here the CDR3 DNA reads TGTGCCAGCAGCGAGGGCAGGGAGAACACTGAAGCTTTCTTT. Its translation: CASSEGRENTEAFF. The V call is TRBV9, the J call TRBJ1-1; TRBD1 is a possible D gene (5 bases). CDR3 size: 14 residues. The V gene lost 3 bases and the J gene lost 1 base, with 10 bases spanning the gap. Germline CDR1 reads SGDLS; CDR2 reads YYNGEE.